Described below is a single TCR beta chain sequence and its context. The antigen remains unidentified. 13 Jbeta primers and 60 Vbeta primers were used for the PCR. Data came from immunoSEQ multiplex PCR; TCRdb stores just in-frame clones and leaves some out. Of roughly 200,000 clones listed, 79% are singletons. The data belong to a study of cytomegalovirus exposure and HLA in healthy donors. Study results and limitations: Reportedly, a later analysis found an Asian-associated ancestry cluster had fewer N-insertions than the approximately 700-donor mean. Some TCR beta chains (approximately 180 of them) were listed as cytomegalovirus-associated. The productive fraction for most TCR beta V segments was about 90% or about 30% in an earlier analysis. Most TCR sequences were rare, but some public TCRs occurred in many donors.

This clonotype was sampled from a girl aged 5-17 years in good health and CMV-seropositive. The sequenced sample was PBMCs.

In nucleotides, the CDR3 is TGTGCCAGCAGCTTAGATGGACATATCAATGAGCAGTTCTTC. Its protein is CASSLDGHINEQFF. V is TRBV11-2 and J is TRBJ2-1; a possible D gene is TRBD1 (5 bases). CDR1 and CDR2 (germline): SGHAT, FQNNGV. The CDR3 runs to 14 residues. Trimming cost V 0 bases and J 6 bases, with 9 bases left between them.